The T cell receptor beta chain under discussion was sequenced for a study of blood T cells in healthy people across ages. The authors ran a second PCR of about 6 to 11 cycles using a sample-barcoded 5' primer and a J-beta primer mix. TCRdb used MiXCR to reprocess the 5' RACE reads, holding one entry per CDR3 protein. The sample carries around 780,000 distinct CDR3 sequences, under 30% recorded once. Every participating donor contributed about 10 milliliters of peripheral blood through a draw. In this sample, this clonotype turned up a few times. The CDR3 has 13 amino acids. The V gene lost 5 bases and the J gene lost 0 bases, with 10 bases spanning the gap. CDR1 is DFQATT, CDR2 SNEGSKA, per germline (reference sequence). The same sample was also studied in work on T cells of mothers and their children. That work contributes: Sequencing revealed no T cell clones that were persistent and microchimeric.

The source is a boy aged 5-17 years in good health. Sequencing was performed on blood. V and J are TRBV20-1 and TRBJ1-1, with a tentative D call TRBD1 (5 bases). CDR3 loop: CSAAGTVNTEAFF. The CDR3 bases are TGCAGTGCTGCCGGGACGGTGAACACTGAAGCTTTCTTT.